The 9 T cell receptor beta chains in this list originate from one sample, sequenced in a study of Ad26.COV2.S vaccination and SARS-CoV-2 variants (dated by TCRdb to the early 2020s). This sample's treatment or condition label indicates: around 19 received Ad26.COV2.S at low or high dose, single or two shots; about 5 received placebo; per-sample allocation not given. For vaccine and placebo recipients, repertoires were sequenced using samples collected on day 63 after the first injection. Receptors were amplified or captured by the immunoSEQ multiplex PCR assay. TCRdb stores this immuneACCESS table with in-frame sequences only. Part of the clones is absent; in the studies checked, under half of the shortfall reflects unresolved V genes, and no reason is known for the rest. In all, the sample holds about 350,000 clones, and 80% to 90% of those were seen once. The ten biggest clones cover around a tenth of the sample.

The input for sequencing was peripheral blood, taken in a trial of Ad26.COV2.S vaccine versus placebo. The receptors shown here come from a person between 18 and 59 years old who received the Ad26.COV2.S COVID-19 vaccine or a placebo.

The DNA for the CDR3 is TGTGCCAGCAGCCAAGATTTCCAGGGAGGGTCTGGGGCCAACGTCCTGACTTTC. Its translation is CASSQDFQGGSGANVLTF. This chain connects TRBV4-2 to TRBJ2-6; 7 bases are shared with TRBD2. Germline values: CDR1 LGHNA, CDR2 YNFKEQ. The CDR3 runs to 18 residues. The V segment lost 0 bases and the J segment 1 base; nucleotides outside the gene matches: 6.

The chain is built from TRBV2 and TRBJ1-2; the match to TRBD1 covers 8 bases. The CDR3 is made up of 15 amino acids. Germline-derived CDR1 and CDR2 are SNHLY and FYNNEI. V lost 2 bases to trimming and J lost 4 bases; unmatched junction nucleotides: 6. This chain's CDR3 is CASSERSGGTYGYTF. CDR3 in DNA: TGTGCCAGCAGTGAAAGGTCAGGGGGCACCTATGGCTACACCTTC.

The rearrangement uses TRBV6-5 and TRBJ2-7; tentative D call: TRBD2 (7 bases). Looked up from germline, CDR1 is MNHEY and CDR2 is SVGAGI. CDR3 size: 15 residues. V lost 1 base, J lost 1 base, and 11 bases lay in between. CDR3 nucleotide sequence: TGTGCCAGCAGTTACTGGGGGCGGGGGTCCTACGAGCAGTACTTC. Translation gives CASSYWGRGSYEQYF.

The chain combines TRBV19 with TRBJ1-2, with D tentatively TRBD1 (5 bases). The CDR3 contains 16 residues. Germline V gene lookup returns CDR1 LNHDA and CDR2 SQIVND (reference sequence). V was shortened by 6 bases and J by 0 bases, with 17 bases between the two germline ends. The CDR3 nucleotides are TGTGCCAGTAGCCTTACCCTGGGGGAAGCTAACTATGGCTACACCTTC. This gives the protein CASSLTLGEANYGYTF. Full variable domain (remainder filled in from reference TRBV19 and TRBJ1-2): DGGITQSPKYLFRKEGQNVTLSCEQNLNHDAMYWYRQDPGQGLRLIYYSQIVNDFQKGDIAEGYSVSREKKESFPLTVTSAQKNPTAFYLCASSLTLGEANYGYTFGSGTRLTVV.

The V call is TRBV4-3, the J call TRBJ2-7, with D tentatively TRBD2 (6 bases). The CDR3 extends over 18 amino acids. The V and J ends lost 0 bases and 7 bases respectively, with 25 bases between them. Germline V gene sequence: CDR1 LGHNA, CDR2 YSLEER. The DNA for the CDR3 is TGCGCCAGCAGCCAAGATTTTGCCAGGGCGGGGAGCTTGTTGGAGCAGTACTTC. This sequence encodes CASSQDFARAGSLLEQYF.

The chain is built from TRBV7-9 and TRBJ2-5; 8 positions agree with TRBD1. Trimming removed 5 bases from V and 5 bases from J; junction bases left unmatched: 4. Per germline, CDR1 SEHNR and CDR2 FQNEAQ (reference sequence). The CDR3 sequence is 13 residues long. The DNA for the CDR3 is TGTGCCAGCAGCCTGACAGGGGTGGAGACCCAGTACTTC. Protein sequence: CASSLTGVETQYF.

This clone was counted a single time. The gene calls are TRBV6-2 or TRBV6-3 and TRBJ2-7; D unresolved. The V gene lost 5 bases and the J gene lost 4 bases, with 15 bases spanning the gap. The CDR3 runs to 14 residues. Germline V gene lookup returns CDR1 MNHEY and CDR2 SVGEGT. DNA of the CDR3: TGTGCCAGCAGTAGGGTAGGAGAAGGATACGAGCAGTACTTC. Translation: CASSRVGEGYEQYF.

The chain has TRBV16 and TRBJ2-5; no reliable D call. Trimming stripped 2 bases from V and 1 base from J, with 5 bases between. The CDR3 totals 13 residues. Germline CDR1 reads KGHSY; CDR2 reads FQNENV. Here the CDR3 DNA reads TGTGCCAGCAGCCAAGACACCCAAGAGACCCAGTACTTC. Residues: CASSQDTQETQYF.

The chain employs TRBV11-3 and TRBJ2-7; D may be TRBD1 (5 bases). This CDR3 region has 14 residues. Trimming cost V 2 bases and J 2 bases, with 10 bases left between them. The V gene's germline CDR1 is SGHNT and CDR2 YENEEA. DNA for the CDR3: TGTGCCAGCAGCTTAAAGGGGAAAGCCTACGAGCAGTACTTC. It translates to CASSLKGKAYEQYF.